The following is a T cell receptor (beta chain) sequence with its context. Antigen specificity is unknown. Germline-derived CDR1 and CDR2 are GTSNPN and SVGIG (reference sequence). The CDR3 runs 12 residues. In each case, RNA was isolated and then reverse transcribed into cDNA as the sequencing template. Clones were sequenced by immunoSEQ multiplex PCR, and TCRdb holds only the in-frame ones, with some missing. The sample holds some 130,000 clones, around 49% seen once. This sample was taken from a study of CD8+ T cells in alopecia areata. Findings and limits, study-wide: Scalp samples also yield sequences from resident alphabeta T cells of normal skin.

The chain couples TRBV30 to TRBJ1-2; D remains unclear. The sequence was collected from a human donor with alopecia areata. Material: CD8+ T cells sorted from blood, obtained at week 0. Written as DNA, the CDR3 is TGTGCTCGGAGTCCCGGGAACTATGGCTACACCTTC. This sequence encodes CARSPGNYGYTF.